The clone carrying this TCR beta chain was picked up many times. What it binds is unknown. This entry comes from a study of read filtering for tumor transcriptome and immune sequencing. From roughly 400 ng of RNA, a library with molecular barcoded alpha/delta and beta/gamma adaptors was made. A single record per CDR3 protein comes from TCRdb applying MiXCR to the reads. The table records over 50,000 distinct CDR3 sequences, about 15% of them present only once. The CDR3 has 17 residues. Between the trimmed V and J ends, which lost 1 base and 0 bases, there was a span of 14 bases. In germline, CDR1 is LGHNA, CDR2 YNFKEQ. Every patient had bone marrow sampled while the disease was active. Study results and caveats: Around 82% of IR-seq clonotypes had a single read, yet these held about 3.5% of reads.

This chain links TRBV4-2 with TRBJ2-3, with D possibly being TRBD2 (6 bases). This sequence originates from a donor at least 40 years old with multiple myeloma. The sequencing sample was made of a population of CD138-negative cells sorted from bone marrow. The CDR3 reads CASSQGRGGTSTDTQYF. CDR3 nucleotide sequence: TGTGCCAGCAGCCAAGGACGAGGCGGGACTAGCACAGATACGCAGTATTTT.